One and the same sample provided the 10 T cell receptor beta chains below, sequenced in a study of monozygotic twins with inflammatory bowel disease. TCRdb processed the 5' RACE reads again and assigns one entry to each CDR3 protein, with no DNA. In total, the table holds approximately 330,000 distinct CDR3 sequences. The specimen was blood. These TCRs come from a human donor with ulcerative colitis or Crohn's disease, or a healthy co-twin of an affected twin (not recorded which).

V and J are TRBV6-5 and TRBJ2-1. Germline V gene sequence: CDR1 MNHEY, CDR2 SVGAGI. The CDR3 extends over 11 amino acids. The CDR3 spells CASSVFNEQFF.

The chain has TRBV20-1 and TRBJ2-5; TCRdb indicates TRBD1, and absent DNA this call remains unverified. The CDR3 spans 14 residues. Germline CDR1 DFQATT, CDR2 SNEGSKA (reference sequence). The chain's CDR3 is CSARERGGLETQYF.

The chain carries TRBV20-1 and TRBJ1-6; TCRdb selects TRBD1, and the lack of DNA leaves this call unchecked. Germline V gene data show CDR1 as DFQATT and CDR2 as SNEGSKA (reference sequence). CDR3 length equals 16 residues. The CDR3 loop reads CSARDPPGHNSSPLHF.

This chain joins TRBV7-9 and TRBJ2-1. The CDR3 has 14 residues. CDR1 is SEHNR, CDR2 FQNEAQ, per germline (reference sequence). CDR3 amino acids: CASSLVAAVNEQFF.

V and J are TRBV27 and TRBJ2-2; TCRdb's assignment of TRBD1 cannot be checked, as there is no DNA. The CDR3 consists of 18 residues. The germline gives CDR1 MNHEY, CDR2 SMNVEV (reference sequence). The CDR3: CASSLLRSGTGATGELFF.

This chain links TRBV5-1 with TRBJ2-7; the D call from TCRdb, TRBD1, cannot be confirmed without DNA. This CDR3 region has 14 residues. Germline V gene data show CDR1 as SGHRS and CDR2 as YFSETQ. CDR3 sequence: CASSLKGGGYEQYF.

The chain employs TRBV12-3 or TRBV12-4 and TRBJ1-6. The CDR3 consists of 12 residues. Here the CDR3 reads CASSLSRLPLHF.

The J gene is TRBJ1-4, the V gene TRBV15; there is no DNA to check the TCRdb D call of TRBD1. From germline, CDR1 is LNHNV and CDR2 YYDKDF (reference sequence). The CDR3 length is 16 residues. CDR3 in amino acids: CATSRGDRGRGEKLFF.

The rearrangement joins TRBV2 to TRBJ2-1; TCRdb outputs TRBD1, but without DNA this stays unchecked. The CDR3 has 16 residues. From germline, CDR1 is SNHLY and CDR2 FYNNEI. The CDR3 protein is CASILPGDPAYNEQFF.

The chain is built from TRBV27 and TRBJ2-1; the TCRdb call, TRBD2, lacks DNA for checking. The germline V gene has CDR1 MNHEY and CDR2 SMNVEV (reference sequence). This CDR3 comprises 14 residues. The CDR3: CASAREISYNEQFF.